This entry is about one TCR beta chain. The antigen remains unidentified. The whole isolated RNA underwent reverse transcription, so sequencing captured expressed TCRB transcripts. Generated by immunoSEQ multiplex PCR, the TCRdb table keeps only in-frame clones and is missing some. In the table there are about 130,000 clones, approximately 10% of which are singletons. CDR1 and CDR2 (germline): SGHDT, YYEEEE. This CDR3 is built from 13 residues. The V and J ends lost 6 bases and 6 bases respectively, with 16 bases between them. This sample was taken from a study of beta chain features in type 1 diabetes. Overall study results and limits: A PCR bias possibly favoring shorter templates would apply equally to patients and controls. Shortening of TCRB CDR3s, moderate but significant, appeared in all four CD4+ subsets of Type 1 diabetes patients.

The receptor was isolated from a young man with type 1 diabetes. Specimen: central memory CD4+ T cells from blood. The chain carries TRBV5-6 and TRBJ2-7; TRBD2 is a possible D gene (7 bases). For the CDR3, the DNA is TGTGCCAGCACTCTGAGGGGGGGGCTCGAGCAGTACTTC. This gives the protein CASTLRGGLEQYF.